The T cell receptor (beta chain) described here comes from a study of PD-1 blockade in classical Hodgkin lymphoma. Findings and caveats of the study: Complete responders started with a diversity level that resembled newly diagnosed patients at baseline. Sources of repertoire differences remain undefined, possibly disease activity or prior therapy. At C4D1, TCR diversity had climbed significantly for CD4+ cells, though not for CD8+ cells.

Germline V gene data show CDR1 as LGHNA and CDR2 as YNFKEQ. The CDR3 is 16 residues long. V lost 0 bases and J lost 5; bases outside the gene matches: 10. Sequencing was performed with immunoSEQ multiplex PCR; in TCRdb, only in-frame clones are kept and a portion is missing. The sample holds tens of thousands of clones, around 78% seen once. The count of this clone is one. Its specificity is unknown. Stated time point: cycle 4 day 1 (C4D1), after more than five weeks of nivolumab. Every one of the patients relapsed after autologous stem cell transplantation (brentuximab vedotin exposure was variable). This sequence was found in a human donor with classical Hodgkin lymphoma. Sequenced material: peripheral blood mononuclear cells (PBMCs), taken before the fourth cycle of nivolumab. The genes are TRBV4-2 and TRBJ2-7, with 7 bases lining up with TRBD1. The CDR3: CASSQDYRRQGDEQYF. As DNA, the CDR3 is TGTGCCAGCAGCCAAGATTATCGGAGACAGGGCGACGAGCAGTACTTC.